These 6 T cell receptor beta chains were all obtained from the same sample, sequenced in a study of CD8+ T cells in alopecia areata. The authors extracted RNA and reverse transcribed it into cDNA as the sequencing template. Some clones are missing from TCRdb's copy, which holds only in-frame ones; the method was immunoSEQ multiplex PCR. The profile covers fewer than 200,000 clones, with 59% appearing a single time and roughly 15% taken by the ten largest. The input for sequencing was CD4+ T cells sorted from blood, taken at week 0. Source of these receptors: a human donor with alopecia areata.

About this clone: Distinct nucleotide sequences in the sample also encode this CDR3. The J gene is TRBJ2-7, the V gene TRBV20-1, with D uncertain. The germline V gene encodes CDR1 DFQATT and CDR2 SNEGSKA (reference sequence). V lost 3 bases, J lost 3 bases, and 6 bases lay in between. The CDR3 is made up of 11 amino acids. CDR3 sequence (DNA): TGCAGTGCTAGGGTGGGCTACGAGCAGTACTTC. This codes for CSARVGYEQYF.

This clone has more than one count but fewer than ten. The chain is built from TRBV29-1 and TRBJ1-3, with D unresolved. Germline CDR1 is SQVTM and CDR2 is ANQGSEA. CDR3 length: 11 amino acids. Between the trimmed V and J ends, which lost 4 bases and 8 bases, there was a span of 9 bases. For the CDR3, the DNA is TGCAGCGTTGGGGCCGATGACACCATATATTTT. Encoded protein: CSVGADDTIYF.

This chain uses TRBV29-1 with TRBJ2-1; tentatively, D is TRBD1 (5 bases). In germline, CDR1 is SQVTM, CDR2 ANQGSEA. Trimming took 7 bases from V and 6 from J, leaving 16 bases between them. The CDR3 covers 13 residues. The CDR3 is CSAVGRNSNEQFF. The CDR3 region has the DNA TGCAGCGCCGTGGGGCGAAACAGCAATGAGCAGTTCTTC.

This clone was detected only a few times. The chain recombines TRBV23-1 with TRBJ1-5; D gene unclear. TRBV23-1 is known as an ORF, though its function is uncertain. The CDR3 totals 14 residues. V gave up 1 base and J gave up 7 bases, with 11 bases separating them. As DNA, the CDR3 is TGCGCCAGCAGTCAATTCCCTAATTGGCAGCCCCAGCATTTT. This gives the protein CASSQFPNWQPQHF.

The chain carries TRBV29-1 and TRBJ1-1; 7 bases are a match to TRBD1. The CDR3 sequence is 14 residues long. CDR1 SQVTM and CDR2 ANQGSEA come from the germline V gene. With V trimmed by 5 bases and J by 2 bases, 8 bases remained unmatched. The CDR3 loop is CSVQVGQRNTEAFF. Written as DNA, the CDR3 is TGCAGCGTTCAGGTGGGACAGCGAAACACTGAAGCTTTCTTT.

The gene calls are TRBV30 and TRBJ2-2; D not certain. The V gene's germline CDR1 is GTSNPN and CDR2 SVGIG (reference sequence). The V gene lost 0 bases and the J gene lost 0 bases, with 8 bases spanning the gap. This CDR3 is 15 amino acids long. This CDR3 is CAWSVPGTNTGELFF. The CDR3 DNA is TGTGCCTGGAGTGTACCCGGCACGAACACCGGGGAGCTGTTTTTT.